A single sample is the source of the 17 T cell receptor beta chains below, sequenced in a study of cytomegalovirus exposure and HLA in healthy donors. The PCR was carried out with 60 Vbeta primers and 13 Jbeta primers. Repertoires were generated with immunoSEQ multiplex PCR, while TCRdb's copy carries only in-frame clones and drops some. Altogether fewer than 200,000 clones are present, approximately 80% being singletons, with the ten largest covering 2% to 3%. Sequencing was performed on PBMCs. The receptors here all came from a woman in her 40s in good health and CMV-seropositive.

This chain links TRBV5-1 with TRBJ2-6, with D unresolved. The CDR3 covers 16 residues. Germline loops: CDR1 SGHRS, CDR2 YFSETQ. The V end was cut by 9 bases, the J end by 0 bases, with 16 bases between. Here the CDR3 reads CATRVDSSSGANVLTF. The CDR3, as DNA: TGCGCCACCCGGGTTGACTCAAGCTCTGGGGCCAACGTCCTGACTTTC.

The V gene is TRBV25-1, the J gene TRBJ2-1; 11 bases are a match to TRBD2. Germline CDR1 MGHDK, CDR2 SYGVNS. The CDR3 covers 15 residues. V shed 6 bases and J 5 bases; nucleotides not matched to a gene: 6. Here the CDR3 DNA reads TGTGCCAGCAGATTAGCGGGGGGGCCGGACAATGAGCAGTTCTTC. As protein: CASRLAGGPDNEQFF.

This CDR3 is CASSWGTGVEKLFF. The CDR3 bases are TGTGCCAGCAGTTGGGGGACAGGGGTTGAAAAACTGTTTTTT. The chain combines TRBV27 with TRBJ1-4, with TRBD1 matching over 10 bases. The germline gives CDR1 MNHEY, CDR2 SMNVEV (reference sequence). V shed 4 bases, J shed 7 bases, and the junction held 3 bases outside the gene matches. This CDR3 has 14 amino acids.

The chain links TRBV28 to TRBJ2-2; possibly TRBD1 for D (6 bases). V was shortened by 4 bases and J by 6 bases, with 15 bases between the two germline ends. This CDR3 has 15 amino acids. Germline V gene lookup returns CDR1 MDHEN and CDR2 SYDVKM. Here the CDR3 reads CASSSRWGRPGELFF. The CDR3 DNA reads as TGTGCCAGCAGTTCCCGTTGGGGGCGGCCCGGGGAGCTGTTTTTT.

This clone was counted a single time. Other DNA sequences of this sample code for an identical CDR3. The chain couples TRBV19 to TRBJ2-5, with D tentatively TRBD1 (5 bases). The V end lost 3 bases, the J end lost 4 bases, and 6 bases lay between the germline ends. Looked up from germline, CDR1 is LNHDA and CDR2 is SQIVND (reference sequence). The CDR3 sequence is 12 residues long. CDR3 residues: CASSIRGETQYF. CDR3 coding DNA: TGTGCCAGTAGTATTAGGGGAGAGACCCAGTACTTC.

This clone was counted between two and nine times. The gene calls are TRBV10-3 and TRBJ2-5; 9 nucleotides agree with TRBD2. Looked up from germline, CDR1 is ENHRY and CDR2 is SYGVKD. The CDR3 contains 13 residues. V dropped 6 bases and J dropped 5; count of bases not matched to a gene: 4. The CDR3: CAIRGTSSETQYF. CDR3 nucleotides: TGTGCCATCAGGGGGACTAGCTCTGAGACCCAGTACTTC.

The CDR3 DNA reads as TGTGCCAGCAGTTATGGGGCAGCTCAAGAGACCCAGTACTTC. This codes for CASSYGAAQETQYF. The chain employs TRBV6-5 and TRBJ2-5; perhaps TRBD1 as D (5 bases). V was cut by 3 bases and J by 2 bases, with 10 bases left in between. This CDR3 is built from 14 residues. The germline V gene encodes CDR1 MNHEY and CDR2 SVGAGI.

J is TRBJ1-1 and V is TRBV7-2, with D uncertain. Per germline, CDR1 SGHTA and CDR2 FQGNSA. The ends were cut back, 5 bases at V and 0 bases at J, with 13 bases in the middle. This CDR3 spans 15 amino acids. The CDR3 sequence: CASSPFEGMNTEAFF. CDR3 coding DNA: TGTGCCAGCAGCCCCTTTGAGGGAATGAACACTGAAGCTTTCTTT.

The rearrangement links TRBV6-5 to TRBJ2-7; 9 nucleotides match TRBD1. Germline V CDR1 and CDR2: MNHEY, SVGAGI. The CDR3 spans 14 residues. The V and J ends lost 5 bases and 6 bases, in that order; junction bases with no gene match: 8. This chain's CDR3 is CASSTNRGHGEQYF. CDR3 sequence (DNA): TGTGCCAGCAGTACCAACAGGGGGCACGGCGAGCAGTACTTC.

J is TRBJ1-1 and V is TRBV2; D is undetermined. The CDR3 covers 11 residues. Trimming took off 6 bases at V and 7 bases at J, with 9 bases between the two ends. Germline-derived CDR1 and CDR2 are SNHLY and FYNNEI. The DNA for the CDR3 is TGTGCCAGCAGGGCGGGGAGTGAAGCTTTCTTT. It codes for CASRAGSEAFF.

This rearrangement joins TRBV6-1 to TRBJ1-4, with a weak D call TRBD1 (5 bases). Germline V gene data show CDR1 as MNHNS and CDR2 as SASEGT. The germline V and J ends were trimmed by 7 bases and 0 bases, with 12 bases remaining between them. This CDR3 has 15 residues. The CDR3 DNA reads TGTGCCAGCACCGAAGGGACTGCAACTAATGAAAAACTGTTTTTT. It is translated as CASTEGTATNEKLFF.

V usage is TRBV5-1 and J usage is TRBJ2-7; 9 nucleotides line up with TRBD1. Germline V lookup: CDR1 SGHRS, CDR2 YFSETQ. The trim removed 4 bases at V and 5 bases at J, leaving 10 bases unmatched. The CDR3 spans 15 residues. As DNA, the CDR3 is TGCGCCAGCAGCCCGGAGGGGACAGGGCCCCACGAGCAGTACTTC. It yields the protein CASSPEGTGPHEQYF.

This clone showed up just once. This chain links TRBV19 with TRBJ2-1; weak D call: TRBD1 (5 bases). The V end lost 0 bases, the J end lost 10 bases, and 13 bases lay between the germline ends. Germline CDR1 reads LNHDA; CDR2 reads SQIVND (reference sequence). The CDR3 is 14 residues long. The CDR3 bases are TGTGCCAGTAGTATAGAGGGGCGACTGAAAGAGCAGTTCTTC. This gives the protein CASSIEGRLKEQFF.

This chain connects TRBV16 to TRBJ2-2; TRBD1 might be the D (5 bases). The CDR3 totals 16 residues. With 0 bases removed from V and 4 bases from J, the gap between germline ends came to 12 bases. Germline V gene data show CDR1 as KGHSY and CDR2 as FQNENV. The CDR3 spells CASSQSGQGLTGELFF. DNA of the CDR3: TGTGCCAGCAGCCAATCTGGGCAGGGTCTCACCGGGGAGCTGTTTTTT.

The chain has TRBV6-6 and TRBJ1-1, with D hard to call. The V end was cut by 10 bases, the J end by 4 bases, with 10 bases between. This CDR3 spans 11 amino acids. Per germline, CDR1 MNHNY and CDR2 SVGAGI (reference sequence). CDR3 in amino acids: CATGEITEAFF. DNA of the CDR3: TGTGCCACCGGGGAAATCACTGAAGCTTTCTTT.

This chain connects TRBV6-5 to TRBJ2-7; D ambiguous. The V end lost 2 bases, the J end lost 5 bases, and 10 bases lay between the germline ends. The CDR3 runs to 13 residues. The germline gives CDR1 MNHEY, CDR2 SVGAGI. For the CDR3, the DNA is TGTGCCAGCAGTTACCCTGCGGCACACGAGCAGTACTTC. Translating gives CASSYPAAHEQYF.

This chain connects TRBV5-6 to TRBJ1-4; D not certain. The V gene's germline CDR1 is SGHDT and CDR2 YYEEEE. The CDR3 extends over 15 amino acids. With 1 base removed from V and 3 bases from J, the gap between germline ends came to 10 bases. The DNA of the CDR3 is TGTGCCAGCAGCTTGAATCCAGGCTCTAATGAAAAACTGTTTTTT. Its protein is CASSLNPGSNEKLFF.